The text below deals with one T cell receptor (beta chain). The data were taken from a study of OX40 agonist ivuxolimab in advanced cancers. Trimming removed 3 bases at V and 2 bases at J, with 11 bases between. This CDR3 region has 14 residues. Germline CDR1 reads SNHLY; CDR2 reads FYNNEI. Measured with immunoSEQ multiplex PCR; TCRdb has only the in-frame clones, and not every one. The sample yields about 38,000 clones, approximately 80% seen once. The gene calls are TRBV2 and TRBJ2-7, with D perhaps TRBD1 (5 bases). The source material was CD4+ or CD8+ T cells sorted from blood, sampled in a trial of the OX40 agonist ivuxolimab. The TCR originated in an adult with an advanced solid tumor such as melanoma, head and neck, liver or kidney cancer. CDR3 in DNA: TGTGCCAGCAGTGACCCCAGGGCTCCCTACGAGCAGTACTTC. Protein: CASSDPRAPYEQYF.